This T cell receptor beta chain was recovered during a study of shared clonotypes between healthy human individuals. Overall study: CD4 naive and memory got three plates each, CD8 naive two, CD8 memory one.

The CDR3 extends over 16 amino acids. Profiling relied on immunoSEQ multiplex PCR, and the TCRdb table lists in-frame clones only, not all of them. This table holds 550,000 to 700,000 clones, 55% to 85% found once. The clonotype originates from a woman aged 30 to 39 in good health. Material: memory CD4+ T cells sorted from blood. Subset given: CD45RA-negative fraction. This chain joins TRBV12-1 and TRBJ2-7; the DNA was not used to check the table's D call, TRBD2. TRBV12-1 corresponds to a pseudogene. CDR3 nucleotides: TGTGCCAGCAGCTTTGAAAGGACTTTAGATCACTACGAGCAGTACTTC. The encoded protein is CASSFERTLDHYEQYF.